This T cell receptor beta chain was captured by sequencing in a study of early T cells in non-severe SARS-CoV-2 infection. Whole-study findings and limits: VDJdb-based matching was biased toward anti-spike CD8 responses and missed private and CD4 specificities.

Molecules of cDNA were individually given unique molecular identifiers that were attached to them. One entry per CDR3 protein, called by TCRdb with MiXCR from the 5' RACE reads. The data show some 67,000 distinct CDR3 sequences, about an eighth seen once. About this clonotype itself: What it binds is not known.

The clonotype comes from an adult who was a healthcare worker with PCR-confirmed SARS-CoV-2 infection or an uninfected control (not recorded which). Sequenced material: whole blood.

This CDR3 reads CAWVKTPAYSGNTIYF. Here the CDR3 DNA reads TGTGCCTGGGTGAAGACACCCGCATACTCTGGAAACACCATATATTTT. V and J are TRBV7-9 and TRBJ1-3; D is uncertain. Looked up from germline, CDR1 is SEHNR and CDR2 is FQNEAQ (reference sequence). V lost 11 bases to trimming and J lost 0 bases, with 20 bases between them. There are 16 residues in the CDR3.